This T cell receptor beta chain was retrieved from a study of Graves' ophthalmopathy and Graves' hyperthyroidism. RNA served as the template for amplifying TCR beta CDR3 regions. After a first-round RT-PCR with HTBI primers, a second-round multiplex PCR was run. TCRdb recomputed calls from the multiplex PCR reads with MiXCR, one row per CDR3 protein. The sample includes around 1,200,000 distinct CDR3 sequences, 35% to 45% of them seen just once. Clinical symptoms, serum thyroxine, TRAb, thyroid ultrasound and orbital computed tomography formed the basis of diagnosis. This clonotype turned up a few times. Trimming left V 4 bases short and J 3 bases short, with 10 bases between. CDR3 length: 14 residues. Germline assignment: CDR1 SGHNT and CDR2 YYREEE (reference sequence).

The chain is built from TRBV5-4 and TRBJ1-4; D remains unclear. The receptor comes from an adult man with Graves' hyperthyroidism. Sequencing was done on a sample of peripheral blood or thyroid tissue (not recorded which). CDR3 nucleotides: TGTGCCAGCAGCCTTATAGGGTCTAATGAAAAACTGTTTTTT. Translation gives CASSLIGSNEKLFF.